This TCR beta chain was sequenced during a study of T cells in localized non-small cell lung cancer. Libraries were prepared by immunoSEQ multiplex PCR; TCRdb keeps only in-frame clonotypes and omits some of them. The table records more than 20,000 clones, 80% to 90% of them present only once. V shed 1 base and J 5 bases; nucleotides not matched to a gene: 6. Germline lookup yields CDR1 LGHNA and CDR2 YSLEER. CDR3 length equals 17 residues. Study findings and constraints: Higher T cell density in the blood was associated with longer overall survival, whereas higher adjacent-lung clonality associated with shorter survival. Uninvolved adjacent lung had the highest recorded T cell clonality, with tumor below it. Across samples, adjacent lung featured a median approximately 60 of the top 100 tumor clones. Sequencing was restricted to one tumor region; therefore, heterogeneity remains possible.

This clone showed up just once. Its antigen is currently unknown. The chain uses TRBV4-3 and TRBJ2-1; 12 bases fit TRBD2. The sequence derives from a man between 40 and 69 years old with stage II squamous cell lung carcinoma. The sample in question was PBMCs, obtained before any cancer treatment. For the CDR3, the DNA is TGCGCCAGCAGCCAAGCCCCTAGCGGGGGGGCCGACAATGAGCAGTTCTTC. Protein: CASSQAPSGGADNEQFF.